This T cell receptor (beta chain) was documented in a study of blood T cell repertoires in COVID-19. Study overall: Donors in the United States, Italy and Spain gave samples during acute or convalescent COVID-19. T cells, B-cell-depleted T cells, or PBMCs supplied cDNA or gDNA.

In the original analysis: Estimates of nucleated cell counts were drawn from the amplification of reference gene primers. Clones were read by immunoSEQ multiplex PCR, and TCRdb kept only the in-frame ones, dropping some. V and J calls and clone size are copied from that table; D and trimming were computed from the DNA. There are about 76,000 clones in the sample; around nine tenths occur only once, and roughly 5% lies in the top ten. V was shortened by 0 bases and J by 7 bases, with 12 bases between the two germline ends. The CDR3 consists of 14 residues. Germline CDR1 reads MNHEY; CDR2 reads SVGAGI.

Sequenced: peripheral blood. This receptor was taken from a man between 45 and 60 years old with active COVID-19. The rearrangement joins TRBV6-5 to TRBJ1-1; D might be TRBD1 (5 bases). The CDR3: CASSYSMTRVEAFF. For the CDR3, the DNA is TGTGCCAGCAGTTACTCCATGACCAGGGTTGAAGCTTTCTTT.